Presented here are 17 T cell receptor beta chains from one specimen sequenced in a study of cytomegalovirus exposure and HLA in healthy donors. The repertoire was sequenced with immunoSEQ multiplex PCR; TCRdb's copy has only in-frame clones and lacks some. The sample has about 88,000 clones; almost 85% are singletons. Specimen: PBMCs. These receptors were collected from a woman aged 18-29 years in good health and CMV-seropositive.

Notes on this clone: The same CDR3 also results from other DNA sequences found in this sample. The chain combines TRBV10-3 with TRBJ2-3; perhaps TRBD1 as D (6 bases). The germline V gene has CDR1 ENHRY and CDR2 SYGVKD. Trimming pared 0 bases from V and 3 bases from J, leaving 7 bases between. The CDR3 has 14 residues. CDR3 in DNA: TGTGCCATCAGTGAGTCAACAGGGACAGATACGCAGTATTTT. It specifies CAISESTGTDTQYF.

The rearrangement links TRBV14 to TRBJ2-1; D perhaps matches TRBD1 (5 bases). Germline values: CDR1 SGHDN, CDR2 FVKESK. Between the trimmed V and J ends, which lost 5 bases and 6 bases, there was a span of 20 bases. This CDR3 spans 16 amino acids. The CDR3 nucleotides are TGTGCCAGCAGCTCTATGCGGTTGGGGCCGGGCAATGAGCAGTTCTTC. Translating gives CASSSMRLGPGNEQFF.

The genes are TRBV7-9 and TRBJ2-1; 10 positions agree with TRBD1. The germline V gene encodes CDR1 SEHNR and CDR2 FQNEAQ (reference sequence). V was clipped by 5 bases and J by 7 bases; unmatched bases: 5. The CDR3 has 14 amino acids. The CDR3 reads CASSPGDRGNEQFF. CDR3 nucleotide sequence: TGTGCCAGCAGCCCCGGGGACAGGGGAAATGAGCAGTTCTTC.

The rearrangement links TRBV6-5 to TRBJ1-2, with TRBD1 matching 9 bases. Per the germline V gene, CDR1 is MNHEY and CDR2 is SVGAGI. Losses at the gene ends were 1 base for V and 4 bases for J; bases not matched to a gene: 7. CDR3 size: 16 residues. As DNA, the CDR3 is TGTGCCAGCAGTTACTTCTACAGGGGGCACTTCTATGGCTACACCTTC. This encodes CASSYFYRGHFYGYTF.

The V call is TRBV7-2, the J call TRBJ2-1; 12 bases fit TRBD2. V lost 5 bases to trimming and J lost 4 bases; unmatched junction nucleotides: 9. CDR3 length equals 17 residues. Germline V gene sequence: CDR1 SGHTA, CDR2 FQGNSA. The CDR3 nucleotides read TGTGCCAGCAGCCGGACTAGCGGGGATATTAGATACAATGAGCAGTTCTTC. It yields the protein CASSRTSGDIRYNEQFF.

For the CDR3, the DNA is TGTGCCAGCAGTTACTCGGCGGCGAGCAATCAGCCCCAGCATTTT. This translates into CASSYSAASNQPQHF. V and J are TRBV6-5 and TRBJ1-5, with unresolved D. Germline CDR1 MNHEY, CDR2 SVGAGI. The CDR3 contains 15 residues. Deletions cut 0 bases from V and 1 base from J, with 7 bases between.

V is TRBV11-3 and J is TRBJ2-1; the D is unclear. Between the trimmed V and J ends, which lost 2 bases and 4 bases, there was a span of 9 bases. The CDR3 totals 14 residues. Looked up from germline, CDR1 is SGHNT and CDR2 is YENEEA. The CDR3 reads CASSLFAQYNEQFF. The CDR3 DNA is TGTGCCAGCAGCTTATTTGCCCAGTACAATGAGCAGTTCTTC.

This clone was recorded once. This sequence joins TRBV18 and TRBJ1-4; D is undetermined. CDR3 size: 17 residues. The V end lost 2 bases, the J end lost 7 bases, and 20 bases lay between the germline ends. CDR1 KGHSH and CDR2 LQKENI come from the germline V gene. CDR3 in DNA: TGTGCCAGCTCACCAACCCCGTTTACGAGCGTTGGTGAAAAACTGTTTTTT. Its protein product is CASSPTPFTSVGEKLFF.

This chain joins TRBV9 and TRBJ2-3; D call uncertain. The V gene lost 0 bases and the J gene lost 4 bases, with 15 bases spanning the gap. This CDR3 is built from 16 residues. Germline V lookup: CDR1 SGDLS, CDR2 YYNGEE. The CDR3 region is CASSVVTGLRPDTQYF. The CDR3 DNA is TGTGCCAGCAGCGTAGTGACTGGCCTAAGGCCAGATACGCAGTATTTT. The entire variable domain, with the rest obtained from reference TRBV9 and TRBJ2-3, is as follows: DSGVTQTPKHLITATGQRVTLRCSPRSGDLSVYWYQQSLDQGLQFLIQYYNGEERAKGNILERFSAQQFPDLHSELNLSSLELGDSALYFCASSVVTGLRPDTQYFGPGTRLTVL.

The CDR3 DNA is TGTGCCAGCAGCTGGACTAGCGGGGGGGCCACAGATACGCAGTATTTT. Amino acids: CASSWTSGGATDTQYF. The chain couples TRBV5-4 to TRBJ2-3; the match to TRBD2 covers 15 bases. V shed 3 bases, J shed 2 bases, and the junction held 1 base outside the gene matches. Germline lookup yields CDR1 SGHNT and CDR2 YYREEE (reference sequence). The CDR3 covers 16 residues.

This chain joins TRBV7-2 and TRBJ1-5; D uncertain. Germline V gives CDR1 SGHTA, CDR2 FQGNSA. The CDR3 is 15 amino acids. The ends were cut back, 1 base at V and 7 bases at J, with 14 bases in the middle. The CDR3 region has the DNA TGTGCCAGCAGCTTAGAGGGTCCGGGAGCCCAGCCCCAGCATTTT. It yields the protein CASSLEGPGAQPQHF.

This clone was picked up a small number of times. This chain joins TRBV14 and TRBJ2-7, with 8 bases fitting TRBD2. CDR1 SGHDN and CDR2 FVKESK come from the germline V gene. Trimming cost V 0 bases and J 6 bases; bases outside gene matches: 7. The CDR3 totals 15 residues. CDR3 sequence reads: CASSQDRGGASEQYF. The CDR3 region has the DNA TGTGCCAGCAGCCAAGACCGGGGGGGAGCTTCCGAGCAGTACTTC.

The V gene is TRBV11-2, the J gene TRBJ1-2, with a tentative D call TRBD1 (5 bases). The CDR3 consists of 17 residues. Germline V gene lookup returns CDR1 SGHAT and CDR2 FQNNGV. V was trimmed by 2 bases and J by 4 bases, leaving 20 bases between them. The CDR3 region is CASSLFHLGQGFYGYTF. DNA of the CDR3: TGTGCCAGCAGCTTATTTCACTTGGGGCAGGGATTCTATGGCTACACCTTC.

This clone appeared a few times. The chain uses TRBV2 and TRBJ2-7, with D possibly TRBD1 on 5 matching bases. Trimming took 4 bases from V and 2 from J, leaving 6 bases between them. CDR3 length: 12 residues. The V gene's germline CDR1 is SNHLY and CDR2 FYNNEI. CDR3 in DNA: TGTGCCAGCAGTGGACAGACCTACGAGCAGTACTTC. As protein: CASSGQTYEQYF.

The chain recombines TRBV2 with TRBJ1-2, with 7 bases that match TRBD1. Trimming cost V 6 bases and J 7 bases; bases outside gene matches: 14. Germline V gives CDR1 SNHLY, CDR2 FYNNEI. The CDR3 spans 15 residues. DNA for the CDR3: TGTGCCAGCAGAGAGCTTGGAGGGGGCTTGGGTGGCTACACCTTC. Its protein is CASRELGGGLGGYTF.

This clone was picked up one time. This sequence joins TRBV27 and TRBJ2-7; D is perhaps TRBD1 (6 bases). V dropped 0 bases and J dropped 7 bases, with 16 bases sitting between them. CDR3 size: 15 residues. Germline lookup yields CDR1 MNHEY and CDR2 SMNVEV (reference sequence). The chain's CDR3 is CASSLSLGTSGEQYF. The DNA of the CDR3 is TGTGCCAGCAGTTTATCACTCGGGACATCGGGGGAGCAGTACTTC.

The rearrangement joins TRBV7-6 to TRBJ1-2; maybe TRBD1 (5 bases). There are 13 residues in the CDR3. Trimming left V 8 bases short and J 2 bases short, with 12 bases between. The V gene's germline CDR1 is SGHVS and CDR2 FNYEAQ. The CDR3 region has the DNA TGTGCCAGCCCCCTTGGGGCCAACTATGGCTACACCTTC. This codes for CASPLGANYGYTF.